The present T cell receptor beta chain was sequenced within a study of human T cells and chemical hapten exposure. MiXCR was run by TCRdb on the RACE reads, yielding one entry per CDR3 protein. The sample lists around 190,000 distinct CDR3 sequences, about 22% occurring once. Specified time point: patch test 1, 2 weeks after DPC sensitization. Described treatment: therapeutic diphenylcyclopropenone sensitization with weekly scalp DPC. Non-pregnant alopecia patients aged 18 to 70, suitable for DPC therapy. This clonotype was detected only a few times. The TCR originated in a woman in her 50s with alopecia areata. Some clones in this sample may be carry-over from other donors' samples. This material consisted of whole blood, taken in connection with sensitization to the hapten diphenylcyclopropenone (DPC).

The CDR3 DNA sequence: TGTGCCAGCAGCTTGGATGGGCGCCTCCTCTATGGCTACACCTTC. It codes for CASSLDGRLLYGYTF. The genes are TRBV11-2 and TRBJ1-2; D ambiguous. CDR1 and CDR2 (germline): SGHAT, FQNNGV. V gave up 3 bases and J gave up 4 bases, with 15 bases separating them. The CDR3 contains 15 residues. The full variable domain, its missing parts supplied by reference TRBV11-2 and TRBJ1-2, is EAGVAQSPRYKIIEKRQSVAFWCNPISGHATLYWYQQILGQGPKLLIQFQNNGVVDDSQLPKDRFSAERLKGVDSTLKIQPAKLEDSAVYLCASSLDGRLLYGYTFGSGTRLTVV.